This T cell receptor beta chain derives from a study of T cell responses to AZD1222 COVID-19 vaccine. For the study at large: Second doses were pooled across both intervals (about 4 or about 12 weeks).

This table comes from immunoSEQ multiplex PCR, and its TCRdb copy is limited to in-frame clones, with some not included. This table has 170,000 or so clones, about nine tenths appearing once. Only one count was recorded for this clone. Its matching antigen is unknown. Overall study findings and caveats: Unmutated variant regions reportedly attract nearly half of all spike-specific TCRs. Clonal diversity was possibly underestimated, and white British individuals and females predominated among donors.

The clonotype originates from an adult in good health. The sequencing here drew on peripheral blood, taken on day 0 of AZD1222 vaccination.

This CDR3 is CAIKMRAERNTEAFF. CDR3 in DNA: TGTGCCATCAAGATGAGGGCGGAACGGAACACTGAAGCTTTCTTT. The V gene is TRBV10-3, the J gene TRBJ1-1; no clear D. Trimming cost V 7 bases and J 1 base, with 16 bases left between them. CDR1 and CDR2 from the germline V gene are ENHRY and SYGVKD. The CDR3 length is 15 residues.